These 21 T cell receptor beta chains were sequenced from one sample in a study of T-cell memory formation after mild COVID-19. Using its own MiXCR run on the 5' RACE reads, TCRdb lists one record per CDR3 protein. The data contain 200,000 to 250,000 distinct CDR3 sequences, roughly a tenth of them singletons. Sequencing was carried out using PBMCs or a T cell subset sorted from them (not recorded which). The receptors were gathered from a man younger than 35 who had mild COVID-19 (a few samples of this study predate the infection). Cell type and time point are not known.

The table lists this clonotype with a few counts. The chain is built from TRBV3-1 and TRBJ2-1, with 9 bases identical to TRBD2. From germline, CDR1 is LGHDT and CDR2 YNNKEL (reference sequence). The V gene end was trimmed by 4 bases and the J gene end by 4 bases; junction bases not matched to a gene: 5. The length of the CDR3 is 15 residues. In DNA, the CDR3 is TGTGCCAGCAGCCCCAGACTAGCGGAATACAATGAGCAGTTCTTC. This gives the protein CASSPRLAEYNEQFF.

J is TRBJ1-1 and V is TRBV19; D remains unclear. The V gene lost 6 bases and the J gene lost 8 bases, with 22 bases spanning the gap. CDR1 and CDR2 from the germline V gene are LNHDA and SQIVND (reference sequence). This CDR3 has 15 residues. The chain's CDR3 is CASRGGGTQPVEAFF. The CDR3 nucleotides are TGTGCCAGTAGAGGCGGTGGAACACAACCAGTGGAAGCTTTCTTT.

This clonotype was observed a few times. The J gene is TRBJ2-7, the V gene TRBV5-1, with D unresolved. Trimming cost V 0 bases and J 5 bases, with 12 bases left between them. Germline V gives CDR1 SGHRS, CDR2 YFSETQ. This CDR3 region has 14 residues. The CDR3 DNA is TGCGCCAGCAGCTTGGGATCCCCCGGAAACGAGCAGTACTTC. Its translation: CASSLGSPGNEQYF.

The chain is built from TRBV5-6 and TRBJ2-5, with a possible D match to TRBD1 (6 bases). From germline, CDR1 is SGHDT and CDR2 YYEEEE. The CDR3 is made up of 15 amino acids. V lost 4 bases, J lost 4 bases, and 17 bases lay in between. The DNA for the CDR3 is TGTGCCAGCAGCGCCCCACAGGGCTACTTAGAGACCCAGTACTTC. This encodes CASSAPQGYLETQYF. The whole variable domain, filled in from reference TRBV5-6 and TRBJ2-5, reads DAGVTQSPTHLIKTRGQQVTLRCSPKSGHDTVSWYQQALGQGPQFIFQYYEEEERQRGNFPDRFSGHQFPNYSSELNVNALLLGDSALYLCASSAPQGYLETQYFGPGTRLLVL.

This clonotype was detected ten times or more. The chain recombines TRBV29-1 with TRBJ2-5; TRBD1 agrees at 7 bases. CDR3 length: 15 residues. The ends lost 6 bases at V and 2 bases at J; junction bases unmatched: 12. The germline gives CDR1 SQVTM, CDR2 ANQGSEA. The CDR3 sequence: CSVGTAAYSQETQYF. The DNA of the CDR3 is TGCAGCGTCGGGACAGCCGCATACTCTCAAGAGACCCAGTACTTC.

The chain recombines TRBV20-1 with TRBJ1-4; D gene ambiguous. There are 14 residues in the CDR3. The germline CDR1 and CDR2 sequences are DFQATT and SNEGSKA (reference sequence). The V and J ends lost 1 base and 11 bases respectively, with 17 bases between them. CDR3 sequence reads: CSARVLASEGKLFF. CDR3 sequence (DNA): TGCAGTGCTAGAGTGCTTGCCTCAGAAGGGAAACTGTTTTTT.

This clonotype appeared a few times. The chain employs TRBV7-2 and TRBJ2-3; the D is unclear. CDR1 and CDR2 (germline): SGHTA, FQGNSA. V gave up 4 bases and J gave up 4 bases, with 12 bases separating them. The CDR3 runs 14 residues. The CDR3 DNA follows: TGTGCCAGCAGCTCCTCTGCTGGTCCAGATACGCAGTATTTT. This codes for CASSSSAGPDTQYF.

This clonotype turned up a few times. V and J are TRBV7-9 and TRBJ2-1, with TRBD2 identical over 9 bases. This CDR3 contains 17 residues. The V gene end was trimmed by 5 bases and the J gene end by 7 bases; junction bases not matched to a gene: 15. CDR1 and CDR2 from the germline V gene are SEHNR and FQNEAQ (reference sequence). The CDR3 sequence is CASSGSPRLAGSNEQFF. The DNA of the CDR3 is TGTGCCAGCAGCGGGTCCCCCCGTCTAGCGGGGAGTAATGAGCAGTTCTTC.

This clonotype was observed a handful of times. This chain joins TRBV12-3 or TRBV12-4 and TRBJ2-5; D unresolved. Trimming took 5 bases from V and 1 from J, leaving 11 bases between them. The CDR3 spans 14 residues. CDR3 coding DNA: TGTGCCAGCAGTGCCGCTTCTTTCCAAGAGACCCAGTACTTC. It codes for CASSAASFQETQYF.

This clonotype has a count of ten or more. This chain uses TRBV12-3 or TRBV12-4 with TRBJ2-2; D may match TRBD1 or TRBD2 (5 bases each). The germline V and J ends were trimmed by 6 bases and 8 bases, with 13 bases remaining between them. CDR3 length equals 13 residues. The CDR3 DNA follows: TGTGCCAGCAGCCGACAGTCGGGAGGGGAGCTGTTTTTT. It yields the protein CASSRQSGGELFF.

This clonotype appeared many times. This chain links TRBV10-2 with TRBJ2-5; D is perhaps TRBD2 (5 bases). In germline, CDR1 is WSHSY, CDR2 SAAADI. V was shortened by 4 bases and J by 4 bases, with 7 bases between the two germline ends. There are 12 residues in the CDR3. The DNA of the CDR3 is TGCGCCAGCAGTGCCGGAGGAGAGACCCAGTACTTC. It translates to CASSAGGETQYF.

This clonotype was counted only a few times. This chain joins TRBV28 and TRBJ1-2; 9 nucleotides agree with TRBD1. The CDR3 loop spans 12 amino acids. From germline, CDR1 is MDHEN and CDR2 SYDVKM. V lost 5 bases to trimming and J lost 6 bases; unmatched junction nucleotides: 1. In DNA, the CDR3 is TGTGCCAGCAGTGACAGGGGGGATGGCTACACCTTC. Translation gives CASSDRGDGYTF.

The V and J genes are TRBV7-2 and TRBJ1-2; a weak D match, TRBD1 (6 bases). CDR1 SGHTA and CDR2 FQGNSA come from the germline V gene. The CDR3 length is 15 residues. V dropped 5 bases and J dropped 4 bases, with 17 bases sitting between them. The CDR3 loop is CASSQTPGGFYGYTF. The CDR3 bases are TGTGCCAGCAGCCAGACCCCGGGGGGCTTCTATGGCTACACCTTC.

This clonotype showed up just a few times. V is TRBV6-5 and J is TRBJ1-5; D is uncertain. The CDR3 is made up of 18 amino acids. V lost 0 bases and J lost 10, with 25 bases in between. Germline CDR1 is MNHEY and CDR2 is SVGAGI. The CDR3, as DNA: TGTGCCAGCAGTTACTCAACACCTACAGTAGGGATGATCAAACCCCAGCATTTT. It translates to CASSYSTPTVGMIKPQHF.

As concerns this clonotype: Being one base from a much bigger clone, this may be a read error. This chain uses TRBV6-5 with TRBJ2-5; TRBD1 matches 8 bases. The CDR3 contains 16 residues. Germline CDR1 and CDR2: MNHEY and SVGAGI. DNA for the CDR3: TGTGCCAGCAGGCCCGGGACAGGCGGGGTGGGGAAGACCAAGTACTTC. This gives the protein CASRPGTGGVGKTKYF.

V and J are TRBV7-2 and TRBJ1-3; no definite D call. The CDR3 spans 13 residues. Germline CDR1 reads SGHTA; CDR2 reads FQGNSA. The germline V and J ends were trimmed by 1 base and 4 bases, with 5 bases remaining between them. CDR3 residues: CASSLGWGNTIYF. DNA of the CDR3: TGTGCCAGCAGCTTAGGGTGGGGAAACACCATATATTTT.

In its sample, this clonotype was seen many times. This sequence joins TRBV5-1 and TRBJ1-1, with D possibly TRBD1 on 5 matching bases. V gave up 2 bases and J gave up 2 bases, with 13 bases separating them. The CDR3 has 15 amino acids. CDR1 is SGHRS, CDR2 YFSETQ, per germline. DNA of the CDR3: TGCGCCAGCAGCTTTGGAGGGGCGGGCAACACTGAAGCTTTCTTT. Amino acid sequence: CASSFGGAGNTEAFF.

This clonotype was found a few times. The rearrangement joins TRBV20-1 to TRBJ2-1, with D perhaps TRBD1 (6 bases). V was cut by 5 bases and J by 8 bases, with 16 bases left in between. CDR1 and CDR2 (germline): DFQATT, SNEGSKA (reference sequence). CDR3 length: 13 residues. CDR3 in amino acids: CSAGDTYGHEQFF. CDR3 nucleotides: TGCAGTGCTGGGGACACTTATGGCCATGAGCAGTTCTTC.

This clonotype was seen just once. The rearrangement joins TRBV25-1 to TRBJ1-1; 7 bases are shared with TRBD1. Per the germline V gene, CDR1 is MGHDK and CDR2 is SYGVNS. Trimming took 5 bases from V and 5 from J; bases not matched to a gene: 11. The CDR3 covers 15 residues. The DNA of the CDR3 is TGTGCCAGCAGTTTCTGGGACAGCATGGGGACTGAAGCTTTCTTT. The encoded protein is CASSFWDSMGTEAFF. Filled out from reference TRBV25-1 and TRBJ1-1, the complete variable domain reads EADIYQTPRYLVIGTGKKITLECSQTMGHDKMYWYQQDPGMELHLIHYSYGVNSTEKGDLSSESTVSRIRTEHFPLTLESARPSHTSQYLCASSFWDSMGTEAFFGQGTRLTVV.

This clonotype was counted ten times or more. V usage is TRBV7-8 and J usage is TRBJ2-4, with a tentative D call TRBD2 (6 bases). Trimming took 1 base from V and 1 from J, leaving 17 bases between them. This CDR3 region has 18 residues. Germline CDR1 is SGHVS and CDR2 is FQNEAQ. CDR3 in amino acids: CASSLELAGWAAKNIQYF. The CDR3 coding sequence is TGTGCCAGCAGCTTAGAGTTGGCGGGGTGGGCTGCCAAAAACATTCAGTACTTC.

The CDR3 is CASARGSSYEQYV. The CDR3, as DNA: TGTGCCAGCGCGCGGGGCAGCTCCTACGAGCAGTACGTC. The rearrangement joins TRBV7-9 to TRBJ2-7, with a tentative D call TRBD2 (6 bases). CDR3 size: 13 residues. Trimming took off 8 bases at V and 0 bases at J, with 11 bases between the two ends. Germline CDR1 is SEHNR and CDR2 is FQNEAQ (reference sequence).